This TCR beta chain was observed in a study of T-cell reconstitution after alpha-beta-depleted transplantation in children. Study-wide results and caveats: At around two months after transplant, the alpha-beta T cells were reportedly derived from several hundred expanded clones that came from non-depleted graft cells. Among T cells one year after transplant, newly produced cells accounted for most counts and diversity.

Unique molecular identifiers were incorporated during preparation of the TCRbeta library. TCRdb reprocessed the PCR reads with MiXCR, giving one entry per CDR3 protein. Of about 340,000 distinct CDR3 sequences detected, roughly 17% appear once; the ten largest clones hold about 41%. V dropped 6 bases and J dropped 5 bases, with 16 bases sitting between them. The CDR3 is 14 residues long. As concerns this clonotype: What it binds is unknown.

The chain recombines TRBV12-3 or TRBV12-4 with TRBJ1-2; no firm D call. The receptor's source is a male patient between 2 and 10 years old who had a stem cell transplant for acute lymphoblastic leukemia, so the T cells may come from the graft donor. Material: PBMCs, mostly from graft donor cells, obtained 360 days after TCRalphabeta/CD19-depleted stem cell transplant. This CDR3 is CASSRGPWAYGYTF. CDR3 coding DNA: TGTGCCAGCAGCCGCGGACCCTGGGCATATGGCTACACCTTC.